Below are 10 T cell receptor beta chains sequenced from a single sample in a study of tumor-infiltrating lymphocytes in oesophageal squamous cell carcinoma. TCRdb used MiXCR to reprocess the PCR reads, holding one entry per CDR3 protein. The data hold about 15,000 distinct CDR3 sequences, with less than 60% observed a single time. The specimen was blood. The origin of the receptors is a male donor with esophageal squamous cell carcinoma.

This sequence joins TRBV7-4 and TRBJ1-1; 9 bases are a match to TRBD1. With 6 bases clipped from V and 5 bases from J, the junction kept 13 bases outside the gene matches. The V gene's germline CDR1 is SGHVT and CDR2 SQSDAQ. This CDR3 region has 16 residues. In DNA form, the CDR3 reads TGTGCCAGCAGTTACGGGACAGGGCTTTTAAGAACTGAAGCTTTCTTT. The encoded protein is CASSYGTGLLRTEAFF.

The chain carries TRBV7-3 and TRBJ2-2, with 7 nucleotides matching TRBD2. J gave up 4 bases and V 5 bases, and 7 bases lay outside the gene matches. Germline V gene sequence: CDR1 SGHTA, CDR2 FQGTGA. The CDR3 covers 15 residues. The CDR3 bases are TGTGCCAGCAGCCACGGACTAGGACCCACCGGGGAGCTGTTTTTT. Protein sequence: CASSHGLGPTGELFF.

This clonotype is labeled as medium-sized. The chain links TRBV6-1 to TRBJ2-5; D is perhaps TRBD2 (6 bases). Germline V gene lookup returns CDR1 MNHNS and CDR2 SASEGT. Trimming took off 6 bases at V and 2 bases at J, with 19 bases between the two ends. CDR3 length: 16 amino acids. This chain's CDR3 is CASSLLTLAGQETQYF. DNA for the CDR3: TGTGCCAGCAGCCTGCTGACTTTGGCGGGACAAGAGACCCAGTACTTC.

The V gene is TRBV7-2, the J gene TRBJ2-1, with TRBD2 matching over 7 bases. The end of the DNA aligns better with TRBJ2-7, so the J call may be wrong. The length of the CDR3 is 16 residues. CDR1 and CDR2 (germline): SGHTA, FQGNSA. The CDR3 region is CASSLAGGSGYNEQYF. CDR3 DNA sequence: TGTGCCAGCAGCTTAGCTGGCGGGAGCGGCTACAATGAGCAGTACTTC.

The V call is TRBV7-3, the J call TRBJ2-1; the match to TRBD1 covers 9 bases. The V gene's germline CDR1 is SGHTA and CDR2 FQGTGA. V lost 4 bases, J lost 4 bases, and 8 bases stayed unmatched. The CDR3 spans 16 residues. CDR3 in amino acids: CASSSLGGQGYNEQFF. In DNA, the CDR3 is TGTGCCAGCAGCTCTCTAGGGGGACAGGGATACAATGAGCAGTTCTTC.

This clonotype occurred many times. This chain uses TRBV4-2 with TRBJ2-3; no reliable D call. There are 12 residues in the CDR3. V was shortened by 0 bases and J by 6 bases, with 4 bases between the two germline ends. CDR1 and CDR2 from the germline V gene are LGHNA and YNFKEQ. The CDR3 loop reads CASSQDLDTQYF. The CDR3 nucleotides are TGTGCCAGCAGCCAAGATCTGGATACGCAGTATTTT.

The chain is built from TRBV7-6 and TRBJ2-5; 8 nucleotides agree with TRBD2. V was pared by 2 bases and J by 11 bases, with 13 bases of the junction left unmatched. Germline V lookup: CDR1 SGHVS, CDR2 FNYEAQ. CDR3 length: 15 amino acids. CDR3 loop: CASSLLAGGAREQYF. In DNA, the CDR3 is TGTGCCAGCAGCTTACTCGCGGGAGGCGCCAGGGAGCAGTACTTC.

The CDR3, as DNA: TGTGCCAGCAGCTTGGCAGGACCAATAGATACGCAGTATTTT. Translating it yields CASSLAGPIDTQYF. V gene TRBV11-3 combines with J gene TRBJ2-3; unclear D gene. Trimming removed 3 bases from V and 5 bases from J, with 12 bases in between. The CDR3 loop spans 14 amino acids. Germline V gene lookup returns CDR1 SGHNT and CDR2 YENEEA.

This clonotype was picked up many times. The chain recombines TRBV28 with TRBJ2-7; possibly TRBD2 for D (5 bases). V was cut by 2 bases and J by 2 bases, with 19 bases left in between. The germline gives CDR1 MDHEN, CDR2 SYDVKM. The CDR3 runs to 17 residues. The CDR3 DNA follows: TGTGCCAGCAGTTTAATCTCGATGGCTAGCCAAACCTACGAGCAGTACTTC. As protein: CASSLISMASQTYEQYF. Using reference TRBV28 and TRBJ2-7 for the parts outside the CDR3, the full variable domain is DVKVTQSSRYLVKRTGEKVFLECVQDMDHENMFWYRQDPGLGLRLIYFSYDVKMKEKGDIPEGYSVSREKKERFSLILESASTNQTSMYLCASSLISMASQTYEQYFGPGTRLTVT.

The chain employs TRBV12-3 or TRBV12-4 and TRBJ2-1; TRBD2 matches at 7 bases. The J call may be mistaken, given a closer DNA end match to TRBJ2-7. The CDR3 length is 14 residues. The CDR3 loop reads CASSFAREIHEQYF. The CDR3 coding sequence is TGTGCCAGCAGTTTTGCGCGGGAGATACACGAGCAGTACTTC.